Sequencing of this T cell receptor (beta chain) was carried out in a study of Ad26.COV2.S vaccination and SARS-CoV-2 variants. Produced via immunoSEQ multiplex PCR; TCRdb's table is partial and in-frame only. The table shows hundreds of thousands of clones, with around 87% occurring only once. Regarding treatment: about 20 received Ad26.COV2.S at low or high dose, single or two shots; roughly five received placebo; per-sample allocation not given. The investigators took samples on day 63 after the first vaccine or placebo injection. This adult donor, from Boston, was 18-55 years old. Germline assignment: CDR1 GTSNPN and CDR2 SVGIG (reference sequence). V gave up 3 bases and J gave up 6 bases, with 15 bases separating them. The CDR3 is made up of 14 amino acids. This clone was counted ten times or more.

The V gene is TRBV30, the J gene TRBJ1-5, with D possibly being TRBD1 (5 bases). This specimen was peripheral blood, taken in a trial of Ad26.COV2.S vaccine versus placebo. The clonotype was recovered from a person between 18 and 59 years old who received the Ad26.COV2.S COVID-19 vaccine or a placebo. The CDR3 spells CAWRAGDGGQPQHF. The CDR3 region has the DNA TGTGCCTGGAGGGCCGGGGACGGGGGTCAGCCCCAGCATTTT. The entire variable domain, with the rest obtained from reference TRBV30 and TRBJ1-5, is as follows: SQTIHQWPATLVQPVGSPLSLECTVEGTSNPNLYWYRQAAGRGLQLLFYSVGIGQISSEVPQNLSASRPQDRQFILSSKKLLLSDSGFYLCAWRAGDGGQPQHFGDGTRLSIL.